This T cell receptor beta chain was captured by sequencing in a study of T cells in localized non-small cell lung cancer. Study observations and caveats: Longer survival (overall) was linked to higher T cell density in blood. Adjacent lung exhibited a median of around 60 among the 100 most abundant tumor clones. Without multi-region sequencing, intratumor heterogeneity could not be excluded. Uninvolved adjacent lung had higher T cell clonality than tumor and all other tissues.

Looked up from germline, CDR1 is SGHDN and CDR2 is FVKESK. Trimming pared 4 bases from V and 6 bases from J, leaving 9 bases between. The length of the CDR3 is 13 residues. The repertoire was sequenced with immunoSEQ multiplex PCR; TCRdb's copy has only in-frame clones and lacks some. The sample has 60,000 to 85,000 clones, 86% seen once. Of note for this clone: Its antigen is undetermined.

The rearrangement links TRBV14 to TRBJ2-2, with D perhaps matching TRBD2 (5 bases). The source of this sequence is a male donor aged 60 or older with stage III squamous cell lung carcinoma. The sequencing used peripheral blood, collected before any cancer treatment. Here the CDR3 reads CASSPFGAGELFF. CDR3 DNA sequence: TGTGCCAGCAGCCCGTTCGGGGCCGGGGAGCTGTTTTTT.